This T cell receptor beta chain is from a study of blood T cell repertoires in COVID-19. Turning to the study itself: Samples representing acute and convalescent COVID-19 were sourced from the United States, Italy and Spain. From T cells, B-cell-depleted T cells, or PBMCs came the material, which was cDNA or gDNA.

As handled by the study authors: Amplification of reference gene primers provided the estimated nucleated cell counts. Sequencing was performed with immunoSEQ multiplex PCR; in TCRdb, only in-frame clones are kept and a portion is missing. The V and J calls and clone size are taken from that table; D and trimming were inferred from the DNA. This sample has around 140,000 clones, with approximately 90% found just once. From germline, CDR1 is LGHDT and CDR2 YNNKEL (reference sequence). The CDR3 length is 16 residues. Trimming took off 1 base at V and 5 bases at J, with 12 bases between the two ends. This receptor was obtained from a man aged 45-65 years with acute or convalescent COVID-19. Input material: peripheral blood. V is TRBV3-1 (or the pseudogene TRBV3-2) and J is TRBJ1-6; D perhaps matches TRBD1 (6 bases). The CDR3, as DNA: TGTGCCAGCAGCCAAGTCCACAGGGTGAATAATTCACCCCTCCACTTT. Encoded protein: CASSQVHRVNNSPLHF.